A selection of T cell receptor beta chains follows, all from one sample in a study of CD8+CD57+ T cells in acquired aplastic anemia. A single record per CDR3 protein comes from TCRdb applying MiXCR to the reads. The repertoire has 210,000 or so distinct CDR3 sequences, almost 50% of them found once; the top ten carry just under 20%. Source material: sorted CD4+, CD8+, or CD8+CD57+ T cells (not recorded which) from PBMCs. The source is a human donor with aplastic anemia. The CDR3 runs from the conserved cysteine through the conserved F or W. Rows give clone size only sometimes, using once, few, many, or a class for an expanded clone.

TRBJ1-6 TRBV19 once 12 CASSIENSPLHF
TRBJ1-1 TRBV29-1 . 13 CSVGQQTNTEAFF
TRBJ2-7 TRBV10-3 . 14 CAISSSDRVYEQYF
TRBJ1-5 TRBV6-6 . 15 CASSFVKRGDQPQHF
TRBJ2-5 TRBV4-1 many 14 CASSQPVFGETQYF
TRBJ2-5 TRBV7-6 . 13 CASRFSGEETQYF
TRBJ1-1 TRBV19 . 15 CASSIQGNENTEAFF
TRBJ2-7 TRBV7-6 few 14 CASSWGGATYEQYF
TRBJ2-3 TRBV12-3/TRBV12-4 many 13 CASRSRTTDTQYF
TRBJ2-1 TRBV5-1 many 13 CASSLGQSSEQFF
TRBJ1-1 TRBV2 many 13 CASSQGEVSEAFF
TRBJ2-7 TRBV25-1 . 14 CASSEYLRVGEQYF
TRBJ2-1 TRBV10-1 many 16 CASSDLASGGYNEQFF
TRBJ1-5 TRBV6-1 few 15 CASSVATAPNQPQHF
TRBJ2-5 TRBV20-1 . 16 CSARDHWDRGRETQYF
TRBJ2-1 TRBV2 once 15 CASSEGTRSRNEQFF
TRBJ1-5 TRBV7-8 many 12 CASSATNQPQHF
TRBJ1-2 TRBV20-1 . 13 CSASDNTNYGYTF
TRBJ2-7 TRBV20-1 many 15 CSARDQPAGVPEQYF
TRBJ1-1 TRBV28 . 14 CASSSIFVNTVAFF
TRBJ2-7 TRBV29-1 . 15 CSVVSRGRTTYEQYF
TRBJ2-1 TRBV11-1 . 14 CASSPGIGGNEQFF
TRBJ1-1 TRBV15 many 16 CATSRGILRAITEAFF
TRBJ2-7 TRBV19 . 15 CASSIGRELTYEQYF
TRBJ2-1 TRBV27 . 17 CASSLAVRLAGNNEQFF
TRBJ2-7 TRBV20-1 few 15 CSAVGPGQGGVEQYF
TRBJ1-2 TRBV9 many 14 CASSVLLGGGGYTF
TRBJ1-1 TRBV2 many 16 CASSDRRQSDSTEAFF
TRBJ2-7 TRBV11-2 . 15 CASSFPGQVPYEQYF
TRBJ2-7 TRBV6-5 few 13 CASRPDSLGEQYF
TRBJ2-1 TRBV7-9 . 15 CANSSSGVPWNEQFF
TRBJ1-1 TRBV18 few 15 CASSPSGGGDTEAFF